What follows are 23 T cell receptor beta chains derived from one specimen sequenced in a study of blood T cells in healthy people across ages. Alongside a J-beta primer mix, a sample-barcoded 5' primer served in a second PCR lasting about 7 to 12 cycles. TCRdb called the 5' RACE reads again in MiXCR, with one record for every CDR3 protein. The top ten clones hold approximately 10% of a sample with approximately 960,000 distinct CDR3 sequences, under 35% of them seen once. This same sample was also taken into another study, of T cells of mothers and their children.

Sequencing was carried out using blood. The source is a woman in her 40s in good health.

About this clonotype: Given a much more abundant clone one base away, this may be a read error. The CDR3 DNA is TGTGCCAGCAGTTTATTTGTACTGGAATGGAGTGAGCAGTACTTC. This sequence encodes CASSLFVLEWSEQYF. This chain links TRBV28 with TRBJ2-7; D unresolved. CDR3 length: 15 residues. The V gene lost 1 base and the J gene lost 7 bases, with 17 bases spanning the gap. In germline, CDR1 is MDHEN, CDR2 SYDVKM.

The V gene is TRBV24-1, the J gene TRBJ2-3; tentatively, D is TRBD2 (5 bases). This CDR3 region has 14 residues. The germline V gene has CDR1 KGHDR and CDR2 SFDVKD. Trimming took 1 base from V and 1 from J, leaving 5 bases between them. The CDR3 DNA is TGTGCCACCAGTGATTTAGCGGGCACAGATACGCAGTATTTT. It yields the protein CATSDLAGTDTQYF.

This clonotype appeared a few times. The chain recombines TRBV27 with TRBJ1-6, with D possibly TRBD1 on 5 matching bases. Trimming pared 3 bases from V and 5 bases from J, leaving 8 bases between. Per germline, CDR1 MNHEY and CDR2 SMNVEV (reference sequence). The CDR3 extends over 14 amino acids. CDR3 nucleotide sequence: TGTGCCAGCAGTTTGACAGTAGATAATTCACCCCTCCACTTT. This encodes CASSLTVDNSPLHF.

This clonotype showed up just once. CDR3 sequence reads: CASSQIQGGEAFF. CDR3 coding DNA: TGTGCCAGCAGCCAGATCCAGGGGGGCGAAGCTTTCTTT. J is TRBJ1-1 and V is TRBV28, with 7 bases that match TRBD1. The CDR3 sequence is 13 residues long. Germline V gene sequence: CDR1 MDHEN, CDR2 SYDVKM. Trimming cost V 6 bases and J 8 bases; bases outside gene matches: 9.

The chain has TRBV4-3 and TRBJ1-2, with 7 bases identical to TRBD1. The CDR3 sequence is 15 residues long. V gave up 0 bases and J gave up 8 bases; unmatched junction bases: 9. Germline V gene lookup returns CDR1 LGHNA and CDR2 YSLEER. CDR3 coding DNA: TGCGCCAGCAGCCAAGAGACTCGACAGGGTGTGGGCTACACCTTC. It is translated as CASSQETRQGVGYTF.

This clonotype was seen a handful of times. The chain joins TRBV9 to TRBJ1-5, with D possibly matching TRBD1 (6 bases). V was trimmed by 4 bases and J by 6 bases, leaving 14 bases between them. Germline CDR1 SGDLS, CDR2 YYNGEE. CDR3 length: 14 amino acids. The CDR3 region is CASSPRGGGQPQHF. CDR3 sequence (DNA): TGTGCCAGCAGCCCTCGGGGGGGCGGTCAGCCCCAGCATTTT.

This clonotype was detected only a few times. The chain carries TRBV28 and TRBJ2-5; 9 nucleotides line up with TRBD2. The J segment lost 4 bases and the V segment lost 2 bases, leaving 5 bases of the junction unmatched. Germline loops: CDR1 MDHEN, CDR2 SYDVKM. CDR3 length: 15 residues. CDR3 in amino acids: CASSLPSGVGETQYF. CDR3 nucleotides: TGTGCCAGCAGTTTACCTAGCGGGGTGGGAGAGACCCAGTACTTC.

V and J are TRBV18 and TRBJ2-3; 8 bases fit TRBD2. CDR3 length equals 15 residues. The germline V gene encodes CDR1 KGHSH and CDR2 LQKENI. The V gene end was trimmed by 3 bases and the J gene end by 3 bases; junction bases not matched to a gene: 5. This CDR3 reads CASSPRTSRTDTQYF. The CDR3, as DNA: TGTGCCAGCTCACCCAGGACTAGCAGAACAGATACGCAGTATTTT.

This clonotype turned up a few times. The rearrangement uses TRBV6-1 and TRBJ1-2; 7 bases map to TRBD1. V was pared by 5 bases and J by 3 bases, with 3 bases of the junction left unmatched. CDR3 length: 13 amino acids. Germline V lookup: CDR1 MNHNS, CDR2 SASEGT. CDR3 protein: CASSRQGYYGYTF. In nucleotides, the CDR3 is TGTGCCAGCAGTCGACAGGGATACTATGGCTACACCTTC.

This clonotype has at least ten counts. The gene calls are TRBV4-3 and TRBJ2-7; D ambiguous. Germline CDR1 is LGHNA and CDR2 is YSLEER. V lost 3 bases to trimming and J lost 2 bases, with 11 bases between them. This CDR3 spans 14 amino acids. The CDR3 here is CASSQYSSAYEQYF. Here the CDR3 DNA reads TGCGCCAGCAGCCAGTACTCTTCTGCCTACGAGCAGTACTTC.

This clonotype was seen more than once but under ten times. The rearrangement joins TRBV12-3 or TRBV12-4 to TRBJ1-4; D gene uncertain. The CDR3 extends over 14 amino acids. V shed 3 bases and J shed 4 bases, with 9 bases lying between them. The CDR3 coding sequence is TGTGCCAGCAGTTTCGACCGATATAATGAAAAACTGTTTTTT. Its protein product is CASSFDRYNEKLFF.

This clonotype has a count of ten or more. V and J are TRBV28 and TRBJ2-1; 7 bases are a match to TRBD2. Germline CDR1 reads MDHEN; CDR2 reads SYDVKM. With 4 bases clipped from V and 4 bases from J, the junction kept 7 bases outside the gene matches. The CDR3 totals 15 residues. The CDR3 nucleotides are TGTGCCAGCAGTTGGGCGGGAGAGTCTTACAATGAGCAGTTCTTC. This codes for CASSWAGESYNEQFF. Full variable domain (outside the CDR3, taken from reference TRBV28 and TRBJ2-1): DVKVTQSSRYLVKRTGEKVFLECVQDMDHENMFWYRQDPGLGLRLIYFSYDVKMKEKGDIPEGYSVSREKKERFSLILESASTNQTSMYLCASSWAGESYNEQFFGPGTRLTVL.

This clonotype was found a few times. The chain couples TRBV5-1 to TRBJ2-1; 9 nucleotides agree with TRBD2. CDR1 is SGHRS and CDR2 is YFSETQ in the germline V gene. Losses at the gene ends were 1 base for V and 8 bases for J; bases not matched to a gene: 10. This CDR3 is built from 16 residues. The CDR3 coding sequence is TGCGCCAGCAGCTTGACGGCGGGGGGGCCTATGGATGAGCAGTTCTTC. This encodes CASSLTAGGPMDEQFF.

The chain carries TRBV4-2 and TRBJ2-5; D unclear. V lost 1 base and J 2 bases, leaving 14 bases between the germline ends. Germline CDR1 is LGHNA and CDR2 is YNFKEQ. The CDR3 has 16 residues. This CDR3 is CASSQGGRLGQETQYF. The CDR3 DNA is TGTGCCAGCAGCCAAGGAGGCAGGTTGGGGCAAGAGACCCAGTACTTC.

This clonotype was counted many times. The chain couples TRBV5-1 to TRBJ2-7, with D possibly TRBD1 on 5 matching bases. This CDR3 is built from 14 residues. V was clipped by 0 bases and J by 1 base, with 8 bases between them. Germline assignment: CDR1 SGHRS and CDR2 YFSETQ. CDR3 DNA: TGCGCCAGCAGCTTGGGGGGCGAGTCCTACGAGCAGTACTTC. Its translation is CASSLGGESYEQYF. Full variable domain (outside the CDR3, taken from reference TRBV5-1 and TRBJ2-7): KAGVTQTPRYLIKTRGQQVTLSCSPISGHRSVSWYQQTPGQGLQFLFEYFSETQRNKGNFPGRFSGRQFSNSRSEMNVSTLELGDSALYLCASSLGGESYEQYFGPGTRLTVT.

This clonotype appeared a few times. Just one base apart from a much larger clone, this may be a read error. CDR3 bases: TGTGCCAGCAGTGCTAGTCGGGGATCAAGGAATGAGCAGTTCTTC. Amino acids: CASSASRGSRNEQFF. The chain has TRBV27 and TRBJ2-1; the D gene is possibly TRBD2 (5 bases). V lost 5 bases and J 7 bases, leaving 18 bases between the germline ends. Germline CDR1 and CDR2: MNHEY and SMNVEV (reference sequence). This CDR3 comprises 15 residues.

This clonotype was found a few times. V is TRBV9 and J is TRBJ1-1; weak D call: TRBD1 (5 bases). V was cut by 3 bases and J by 1 base, with 22 bases left in between. Germline V CDR1 and CDR2: SGDLS, YYNGEE. CDR3 length: 18 residues. DNA of the CDR3: TGTGCCAGCAGCGCCAGATCGTCAGGGTTCCCCTCGAACACTGAAGCTTTCTTT. Amino acid sequence: CASSARSSGFPSNTEAFF.

This clonotype was observed a handful of times. V and J are TRBV5-1 and TRBJ2-5; tentative D call: TRBD1 (5 bases). The germline V gene has CDR1 SGHRS and CDR2 YFSETQ. This CDR3 has 16 amino acids. The germline V and J ends were trimmed by 4 bases and 13 bases, with 29 bases remaining between them. For the CDR3, the DNA is TGCGCCAGCAGCCCGGACCCCGACAGCTCTGGGGTGAGGTGGTACTTC. It specifies CASSPDPDSSGVRWYF.

The table lists this clonotype with many counts. The chain couples TRBV10-3 to TRBJ2-1; 10 bases fit TRBD1. The CDR3 runs to 17 residues. J lost 5 bases, V lost 5 bases, and 12 bases had no gene match. CDR1 is ENHRY, CDR2 SYGVKD, per germline. The CDR3 DNA reads as TGTGCCATCAGTCCAGGACAGGGGGATAAATGGGACAATGAGCAGTTCTTC. Amino acids: CAISPGQGDKWDNEQFF.

This clonotype was picked up a small number of times. The rearrangement links TRBV7-9 to TRBJ1-1, with 7 bases that match TRBD1. The CDR3 extends over 12 amino acids. Germline CDR1 is SEHNR and CDR2 is FQNEAQ (reference sequence). The V segment lost 8 bases and the J segment 6 bases; nucleotides outside the gene matches: 6. In nucleotides, the CDR3 is TGTGCCAGCCGGGAGGGGGCGGCTGAAGCTTTCTTT. It translates to CASREGAAEAFF.

This clonotype was detected ten times or more. The V call is TRBV7-9, the J call TRBJ2-7; 9 positions match TRBD1. The CDR3 sequence is 15 residues long. Germline V gene sequence: CDR1 SEHNR, CDR2 FQNEAQ (reference sequence). J was trimmed by 5 bases and V by 5 bases; bases with no gene match: 10. This chain's CDR3 is CASSGSSGQGNEQYF. The CDR3 bases are TGTGCCAGCAGCGGATCCTCGGGACAGGGCAACGAGCAGTACTTC.

The chain employs TRBV28 and TRBJ1-2; 8 bases are a match to TRBD1. Trimming cost V 5 bases and J 7 bases; bases outside gene matches: 9. Germline CDR1 is MDHEN and CDR2 is SYDVKM. The CDR3 length is 14 residues. The CDR3 nucleotides are TGTGCCAGCAGTGGAGCAGGACAGGGACTTGGCTACACCTTC. It is translated as CASSGAGQGLGYTF.

This clonotype has a handful of counts. The V call is TRBV12-3 or TRBV12-4, the J call TRBJ2-5, with 14 bases lining up with TRBD2. CDR3 size: 16 residues. V was pared by 6 bases and J by 2 bases, with 5 bases of the junction left unmatched. This CDR3 reads CASRHGLAGGQETQYF. The CDR3 nucleotides read TGTGCCAGCAGGCATGGACTAGCGGGGGGTCAAGAGACCCAGTACTTC.